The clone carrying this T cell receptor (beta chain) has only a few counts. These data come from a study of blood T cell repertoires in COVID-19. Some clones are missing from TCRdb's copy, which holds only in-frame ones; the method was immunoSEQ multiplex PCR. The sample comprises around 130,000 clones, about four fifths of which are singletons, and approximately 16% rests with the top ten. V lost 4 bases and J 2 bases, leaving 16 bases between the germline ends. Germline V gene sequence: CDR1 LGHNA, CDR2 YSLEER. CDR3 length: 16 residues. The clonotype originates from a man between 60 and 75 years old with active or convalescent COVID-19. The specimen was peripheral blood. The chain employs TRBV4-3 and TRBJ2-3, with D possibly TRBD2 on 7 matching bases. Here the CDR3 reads CASSLTAGAPTDTQYF. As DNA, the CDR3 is TGCGCCAGCAGCCTAACGGCGGGGGCCCCCACAGATACGCAGTATTTT.